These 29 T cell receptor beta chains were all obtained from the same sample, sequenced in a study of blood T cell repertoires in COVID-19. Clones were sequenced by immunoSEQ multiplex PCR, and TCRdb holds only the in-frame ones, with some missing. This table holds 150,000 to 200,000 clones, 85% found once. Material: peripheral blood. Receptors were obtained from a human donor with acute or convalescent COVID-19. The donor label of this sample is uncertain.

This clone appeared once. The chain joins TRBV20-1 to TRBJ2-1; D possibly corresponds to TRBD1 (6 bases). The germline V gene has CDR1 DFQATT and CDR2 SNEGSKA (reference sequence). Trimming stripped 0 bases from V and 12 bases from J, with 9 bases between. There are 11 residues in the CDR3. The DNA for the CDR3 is TGCAGTGCTAGAGATGGCAGGGGGCAGTTCTTC. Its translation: CSARDGRGQFF.

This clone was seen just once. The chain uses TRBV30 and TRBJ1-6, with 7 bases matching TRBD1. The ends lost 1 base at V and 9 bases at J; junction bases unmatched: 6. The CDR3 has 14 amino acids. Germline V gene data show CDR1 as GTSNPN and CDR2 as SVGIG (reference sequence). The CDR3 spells CAWSGQGRSSPLHF. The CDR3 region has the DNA TGTGCCTGGAGTGGACAGGGAAGGTCTTCACCCCTCCACTTT.

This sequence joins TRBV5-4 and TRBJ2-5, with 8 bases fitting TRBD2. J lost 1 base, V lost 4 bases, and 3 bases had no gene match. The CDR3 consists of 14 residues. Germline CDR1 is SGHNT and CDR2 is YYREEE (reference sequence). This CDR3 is CASSRAGVQETQYF. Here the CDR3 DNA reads TGTGCCAGCAGCCGAGCGGGAGTCCAAGAGACCCAGTACTTC.

In nucleotides, the CDR3 is TGTGCCAGTAGTCTCCGACAGGGACGGGCGGAGACCCAGTACTTC. Its protein product is CASSLRQGRAETQYF. This chain uses TRBV19 with TRBJ2-5; 7 nucleotides agree with TRBD1. The germline CDR1 and CDR2 sequences are LNHDA and SQIVND (reference sequence). J gave up 5 bases and V 5 bases, and 11 bases lay outside the gene matches. This CDR3 has 15 amino acids.

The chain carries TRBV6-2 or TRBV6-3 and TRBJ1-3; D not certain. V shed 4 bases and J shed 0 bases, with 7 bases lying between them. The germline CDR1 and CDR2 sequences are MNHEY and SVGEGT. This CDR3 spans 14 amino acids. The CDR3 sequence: CASSSTSSGNTIYF. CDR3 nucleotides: TGTGCCAGCAGTTCAACGAGCTCTGGAAACACCATATATTTT.

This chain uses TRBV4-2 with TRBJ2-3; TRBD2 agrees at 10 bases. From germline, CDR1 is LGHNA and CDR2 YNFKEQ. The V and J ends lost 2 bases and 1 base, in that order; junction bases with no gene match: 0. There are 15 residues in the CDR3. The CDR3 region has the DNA TGTGCCAGCAGCCAACTAGCGGGAGGCACAGATACGCAGTATTTT. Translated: CASSQLAGGTDTQYF.

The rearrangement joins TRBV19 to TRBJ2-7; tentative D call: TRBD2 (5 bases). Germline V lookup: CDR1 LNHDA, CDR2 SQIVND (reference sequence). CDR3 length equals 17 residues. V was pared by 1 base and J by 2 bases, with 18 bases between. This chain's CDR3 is CASSIVVTNDFAYEQYF. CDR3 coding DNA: TGTGCCAGTAGTATAGTCGTGACTAACGACTTTGCCTACGAGCAGTACTTC. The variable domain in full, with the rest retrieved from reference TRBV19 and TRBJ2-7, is DGGITQSPKYLFRKEGQNVTLSCEQNLNHDAMYWYRQDPGQGLRLIYYSQIVNDFQKGDIAEGYSVSREKKESFPLTVTSAQKNPTAFYLCASSIVVTNDFAYEQYFGPGTRLTVT.

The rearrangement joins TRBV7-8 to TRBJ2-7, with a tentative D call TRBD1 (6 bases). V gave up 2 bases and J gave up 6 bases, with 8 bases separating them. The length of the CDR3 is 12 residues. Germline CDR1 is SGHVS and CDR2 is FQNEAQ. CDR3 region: CASSLTGIEQYF. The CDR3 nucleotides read TGTGCCAGCAGCTTAACAGGGATCGAGCAGTACTTC.

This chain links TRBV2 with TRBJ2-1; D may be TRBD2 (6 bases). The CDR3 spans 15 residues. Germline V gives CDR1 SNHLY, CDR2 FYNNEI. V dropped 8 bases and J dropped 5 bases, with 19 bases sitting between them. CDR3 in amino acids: CASVMDYPANNEQFF. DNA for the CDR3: TGTGCCAGCGTGATGGACTACCCGGCCAACAATGAGCAGTTCTTC.

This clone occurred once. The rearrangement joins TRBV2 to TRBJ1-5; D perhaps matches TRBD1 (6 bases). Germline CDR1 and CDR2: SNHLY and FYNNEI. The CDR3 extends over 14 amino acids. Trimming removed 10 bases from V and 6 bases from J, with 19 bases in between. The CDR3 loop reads CATTTEGVAQPQHF. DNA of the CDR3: TGTGCCACTACTACAGAGGGGGTAGCTCAGCCCCAGCATTTT.

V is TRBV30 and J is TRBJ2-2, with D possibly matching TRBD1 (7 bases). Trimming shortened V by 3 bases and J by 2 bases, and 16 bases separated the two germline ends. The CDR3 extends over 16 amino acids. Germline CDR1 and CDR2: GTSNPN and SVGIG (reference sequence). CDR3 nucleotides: TGTGCCTGGAGGCGACGCAGGGGGGCAAACACCGGGGAGCTGTTTTTT. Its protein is CAWRRRRGANTGELFF.

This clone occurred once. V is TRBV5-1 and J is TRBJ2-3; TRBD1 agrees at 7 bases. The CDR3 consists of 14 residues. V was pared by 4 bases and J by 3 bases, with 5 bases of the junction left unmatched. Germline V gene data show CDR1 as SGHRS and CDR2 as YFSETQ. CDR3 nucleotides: TGCGCCAGCAGCGTACAGGGGTGGACAGATACGCAGTATTTT. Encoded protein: CASSVQGWTDTQYF. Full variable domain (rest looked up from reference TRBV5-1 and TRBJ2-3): KAGVTQTPRYLIKTRGQQVTLSCSPISGHRSVSWYQQTPGQGLQFLFEYFSETQRNKGNFPGRFSGRQFSNSRSEMNVSTLELGDSALYLCASSVQGWTDTQYFGPGTRLTVL.

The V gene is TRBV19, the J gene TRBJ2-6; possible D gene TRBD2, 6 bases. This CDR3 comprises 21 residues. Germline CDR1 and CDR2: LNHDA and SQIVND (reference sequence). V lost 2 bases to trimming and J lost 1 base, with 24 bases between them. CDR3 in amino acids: CASSIPLRVRGSRSGANVLTF. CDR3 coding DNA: TGTGCCAGTAGTATACCACTACGTGTTCGGGGGAGTAGGTCTGGGGCCAACGTCCTGACTTTC.

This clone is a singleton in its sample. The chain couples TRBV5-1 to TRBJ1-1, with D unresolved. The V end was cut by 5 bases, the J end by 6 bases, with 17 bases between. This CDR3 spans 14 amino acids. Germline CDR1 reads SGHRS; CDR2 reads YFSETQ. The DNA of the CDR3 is TGCGCCAGCAGGAGAGACACTGGAAAGCCTGAAGCTTTCTTT. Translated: CASRRDTGKPEAFF.

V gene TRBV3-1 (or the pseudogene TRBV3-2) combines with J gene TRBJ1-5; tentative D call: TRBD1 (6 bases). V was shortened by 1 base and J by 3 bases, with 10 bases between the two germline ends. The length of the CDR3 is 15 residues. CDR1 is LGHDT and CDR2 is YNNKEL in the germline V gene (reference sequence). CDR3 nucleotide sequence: TGTGCCAGCAGCCAAGTGGGGGGGGCCAATCAGCCCCAGCATTTT. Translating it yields CASSQVGGANQPQHF.

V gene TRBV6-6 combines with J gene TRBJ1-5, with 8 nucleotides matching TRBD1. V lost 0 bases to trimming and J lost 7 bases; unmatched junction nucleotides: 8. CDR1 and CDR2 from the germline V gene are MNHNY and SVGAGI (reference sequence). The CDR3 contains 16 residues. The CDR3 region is CASSYSRDRMPQPQHF. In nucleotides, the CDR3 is TGTGCCAGCAGTTACTCGAGGGACAGGATGCCCCAGCCCCAGCATTTT.

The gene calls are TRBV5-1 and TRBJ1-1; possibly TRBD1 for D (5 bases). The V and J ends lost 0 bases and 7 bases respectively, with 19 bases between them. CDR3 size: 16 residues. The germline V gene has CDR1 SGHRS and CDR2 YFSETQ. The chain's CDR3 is CASSLGLIDSTIEAFF. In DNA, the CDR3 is TGCGCCAGCAGCTTGGGTCTTATAGACAGTACGATTGAAGCTTTCTTT.

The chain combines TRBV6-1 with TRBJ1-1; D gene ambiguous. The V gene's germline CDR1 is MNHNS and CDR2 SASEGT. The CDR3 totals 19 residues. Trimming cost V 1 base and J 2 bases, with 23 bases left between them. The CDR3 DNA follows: TGTGCCAGCAGTGAAGGCGGGTATTGGAACAAGGGATTAAACACTGAAGCTTTCTTT. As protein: CASSEGGYWNKGLNTEAFF.

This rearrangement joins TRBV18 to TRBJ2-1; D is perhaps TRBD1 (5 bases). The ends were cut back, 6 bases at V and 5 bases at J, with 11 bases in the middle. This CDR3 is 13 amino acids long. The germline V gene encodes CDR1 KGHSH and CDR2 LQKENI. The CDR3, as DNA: TGTGCCAGCTCCTCCGACAGAGACAATGAGCAGTTCTTC. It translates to CASSSDRDNEQFF.

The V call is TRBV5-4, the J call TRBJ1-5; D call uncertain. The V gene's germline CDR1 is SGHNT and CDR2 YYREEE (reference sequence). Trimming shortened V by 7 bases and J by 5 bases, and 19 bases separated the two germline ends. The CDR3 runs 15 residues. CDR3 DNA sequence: TGTGCCAGCTCTGCGGGAGTCGCGACCGATCAGCCCCAGCATTTT. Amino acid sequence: CASSAGVATDQPQHF.

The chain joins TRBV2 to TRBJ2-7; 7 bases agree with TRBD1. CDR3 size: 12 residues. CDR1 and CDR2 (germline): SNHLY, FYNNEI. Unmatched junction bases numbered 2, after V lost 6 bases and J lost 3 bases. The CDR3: CASSRDSYEQYF. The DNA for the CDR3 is TGTGCCAGCAGCCGGGACAGCTACGAGCAGTACTTC.

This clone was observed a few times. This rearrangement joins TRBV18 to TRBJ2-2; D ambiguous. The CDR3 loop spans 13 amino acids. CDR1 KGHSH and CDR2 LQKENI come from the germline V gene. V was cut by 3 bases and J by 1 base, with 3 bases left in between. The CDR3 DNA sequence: TGTGCCAGCTCACCTCAGAACACCGGGGAGCTGTTTTTT. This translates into CASSPQNTGELFF.

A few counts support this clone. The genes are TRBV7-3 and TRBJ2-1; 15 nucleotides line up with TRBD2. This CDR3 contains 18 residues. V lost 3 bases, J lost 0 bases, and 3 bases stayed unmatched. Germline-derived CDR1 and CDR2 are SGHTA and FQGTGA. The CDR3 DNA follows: TGTGCCAGCAGCTTGGGACTAGCGGGGGGTAGCTCCTACAATGAGCAGTTCTTC. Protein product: CASSLGLAGGSSYNEQFF.

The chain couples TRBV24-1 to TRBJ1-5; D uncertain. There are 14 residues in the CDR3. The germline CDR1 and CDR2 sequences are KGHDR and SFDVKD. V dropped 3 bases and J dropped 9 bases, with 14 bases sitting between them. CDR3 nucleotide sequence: TGTGCCACCAGTGATACTACAACGTTGAGGCCCCAGCATTTT. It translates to CATSDTTTLRPQHF.

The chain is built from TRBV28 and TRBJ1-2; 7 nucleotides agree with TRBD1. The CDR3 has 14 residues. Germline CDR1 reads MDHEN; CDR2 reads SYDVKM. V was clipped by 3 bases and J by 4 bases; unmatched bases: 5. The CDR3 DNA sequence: TGTGCCAGCAGTTTGACAGGGTTCGTCTATGGCTACACCTTC. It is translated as CASSLTGFVYGYTF.

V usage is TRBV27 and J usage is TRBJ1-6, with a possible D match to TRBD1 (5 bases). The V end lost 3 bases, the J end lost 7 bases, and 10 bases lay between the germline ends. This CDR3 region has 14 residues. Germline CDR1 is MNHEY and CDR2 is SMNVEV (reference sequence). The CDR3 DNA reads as TGTGCCAGCAGTTTCGGCAGGGTAAATTCACCCCTCCACTTT. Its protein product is CASSFGRVNSPLHF.

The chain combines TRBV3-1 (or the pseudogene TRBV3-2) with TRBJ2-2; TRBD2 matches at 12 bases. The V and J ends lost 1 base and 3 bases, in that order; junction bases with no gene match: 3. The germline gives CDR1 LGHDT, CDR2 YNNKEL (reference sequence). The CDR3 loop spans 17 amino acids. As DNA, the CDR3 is TGTGCCAGCAGCCAAGGAACTAGCGGGGGGTACACCGGGGAGCTGTTTTTT. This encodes CASSQGTSGGYTGELFF.

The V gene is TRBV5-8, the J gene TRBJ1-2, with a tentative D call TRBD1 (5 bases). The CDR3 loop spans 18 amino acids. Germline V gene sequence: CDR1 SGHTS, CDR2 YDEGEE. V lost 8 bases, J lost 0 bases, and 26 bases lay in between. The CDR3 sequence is CASSLGLIAGPSNYGYTF. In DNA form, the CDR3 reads TGTGCCAGTTCCCTGGGACTGATCGCGGGGCCATCTAACTATGGCTACACCTTC.

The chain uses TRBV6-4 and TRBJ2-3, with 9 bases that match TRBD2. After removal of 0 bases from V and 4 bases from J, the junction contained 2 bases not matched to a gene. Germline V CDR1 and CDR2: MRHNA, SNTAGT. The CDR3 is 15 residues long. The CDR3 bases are TGTGCCAGCAGTGACTCTGCGGGGGGGGCAGATACGCAGTATTTT. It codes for CASSDSAGGADTQYF.